One and the same sample provided the 10 T cell receptor beta chains below, sequenced in a study of T cells after yellow fever vaccination. In TCRdb, the 5' RACE reads were re-called with MiXCR into one record per CDR3 protein. This table has hundreds of thousands of distinct CDR3 sequences, around 3.9% appearing once. The sequencing used PBMCs, collected on the day of the yellow fever booster vaccination. These receptor sequences come from a man younger than 35 who received the YFV17D yellow fever vaccine.

V gene TRBV29-1 combines with J gene TRBJ2-7; 9 nucleotides match TRBD1. Germline V gives CDR1 SQVTM, CDR2 ANQGSEA. The CDR3 covers 13 residues. The ends lost 3 bases at V and 7 bases at J; junction bases unmatched: 7. The CDR3 loop is CSVEGRTGVEQYF. CDR3 nucleotides: TGCAGCGTTGAGGGTCGGACAGGGGTTGAGCAGTACTTC.

In this sample, this clonotype turned up many times. This chain joins TRBV5-6 and TRBJ2-3; possible D gene TRBD1, 6 bases. In germline, CDR1 is SGHDT, CDR2 YYEEEE. This CDR3 spans 14 amino acids. The ends were cut back, 4 bases at V and 8 bases at J, with 17 bases in the middle. The CDR3 bases are TGTGCCAGCAGCCCCGGGACGGTGGGGGCTACGCAGTATTTT. It yields the protein CASSPGTVGATQYF.

V gene TRBV6-1 combines with J gene TRBJ1-6; no clear D gene. In germline, CDR1 is MNHNS, CDR2 SASEGT. V dropped 8 bases and J dropped 7 bases, with 15 bases sitting between them. The length of the CDR3 is 14 residues. The CDR3 nucleotides read TGTGCCAGCGGTGGTGGCGAGTCGAATTCACCCCTCCACTTT. Residues: CASGGGESNSPLHF.

This clonotype occurred a few times. This CDR3 reads CARTPGGRNTGELFF. CDR3 coding DNA: TGTGCCAGGACCCCTGGGGGGCGGAACACCGGGGAGCTGTTTTTT. The chain uses TRBV2 and TRBJ2-2, with D perhaps TRBD1 or TRBD2 (6 bases each). The V gene's germline CDR1 is SNHLY and CDR2 FYNNEI. V lost 9 bases, J lost 1 base, and 15 bases lay in between. The CDR3 consists of 15 residues.

CDR3 loop: CASSLAGDGTEAFF. The CDR3 bases are TGCGCCAGCAGCTTAGCAGGGGACGGAACTGAAGCTTTCTTT. The chain has TRBV5-1 and TRBJ1-1; D perhaps matches TRBD1 (6 bases). CDR1 and CDR2 from the germline V gene are SGHRS and YFSETQ. CDR3 length equals 14 residues. The germline V and J ends were trimmed by 2 bases and 5 bases, with 13 bases remaining between them.

This clonotype was counted at least ten times. CDR3 protein: CASSPQGIFGNTIYF. CDR3 bases: TGTGCCAGCAGCCCCCAGGGTATTTTTGGAAACACCATATATTTT. The chain employs TRBV9 and TRBJ1-3; the D gene is possibly TRBD1 (5 bases). This CDR3 contains 15 residues. V gave up 4 bases and J gave up 3 bases, with 14 bases separating them. The germline CDR1 and CDR2 sequences are SGDLS and YYNGEE.

This clonotype was detected many times. The rearrangement links TRBV4-1 to TRBJ2-1; the match to TRBD2 covers 11 bases. The germline gives CDR1 MGHRA, CDR2 YSYEKL. V gave up 0 bases and J gave up 0 bases; unmatched junction bases: 10. The CDR3 contains 20 residues. The CDR3 region is CASSQDLVLAGGLSYNEQFF. The CDR3 DNA sequence: TGCGCCAGCAGCCAAGATTTGGTCCTAGCGGGGGGTCTCTCCTACAATGAGCAGTTCTTC.

The table lists this clonotype with many counts. This rearrangement joins TRBV4-2 to TRBJ1-1; D gene unclear. CDR3 length: 15 amino acids. Trimming pared 4 bases from V and 0 bases from J, leaving 12 bases between. Germline loops: CDR1 LGHNA, CDR2 YNFKEQ. The CDR3 protein is CASSRGGGVNTEAFF. CDR3 sequence (DNA): TGTGCCAGCAGCCGCGGAGGCGGGGTGAACACTGAAGCTTTCTTT.

This clonotype was detected only a few times. The chain combines TRBV4-3 with TRBJ1-4; D may be TRBD1 (5 bases). Trimming removed 8 bases from V and 8 bases from J, with 18 bases in between. Germline V CDR1 and CDR2: LGHNA, YSLEER. The CDR3 loop spans 14 amino acids. The CDR3 here is CASGSGTEGEKLFF. CDR3 nucleotides: TGCGCCAGCGGATCGGGCACTGAGGGGGAAAAACTGTTTTTT.

The chain couples TRBV20-1 to TRBJ2-7; tentatively, D is TRBD1 (6 bases). The CDR3 is 11 residues long. CDR1 is DFQATT, CDR2 SNEGSKA, per germline (reference sequence). V gave up 5 bases and J gave up 4 bases, with 9 bases separating them. In DNA, the CDR3 is TGCAGTGCTGGGACATCTTACGAGCAGTACTTC. Its translation: CSAGTSYEQYF.